The 6 T cell receptor beta chains below all came from one sample that was sequenced in a study of persistence of HIV-infected CD4 T cells. For these receptors, no antigen is known. This nonspecific control used anti-CD3/anti-CD28 bead stimulation of CD4+ T cells. Sorting selected CD4+ T cells upregulating both CD40 ligand and CD69. This was the immunoSEQ version 4 assay in survey mode. Measured with immunoSEQ multiplex PCR; TCRdb has only the in-frame clones, and not every one. The sample yields roughly 35,000 clones, approximately 88% seen once. The sample was CD4+ T cells sorted from PBMCs after approximately 20-hour stimulation, taken from a patient who received antiretroviral therapy. All receptors derive from an adult man with HIV who was CMV-seropositive.

This clone was seen only once. The chain combines TRBV29-1 with TRBJ1-3, with 10 bases identical to TRBD1. This CDR3 region has 14 residues. The germline CDR1 and CDR2 sequences are SQVTM and ANQGSEA. Trimming at V came to 6 bases and at J to 4 bases, leaving 6 bases not matched to a gene. DNA of the CDR3: TGCAGCGTGTCGGGACAGGGGATCGGAAACACCATATATTTT. Its protein is CSVSGQGIGNTIYF. The variable domain in full, with the rest retrieved from reference TRBV29-1 and TRBJ1-3, is SAVISQKPSRDICQRGTSLTIQCQVDSQVTMMFWYRQQPGQSLTLIATANQGSEATYESGFVIDKFPISRPNLTFSTLTVSNMSPEDSSIYLCSVSGQGIGNTIYFGEGSWLTVV.

This chain connects TRBV2 to TRBJ2-2; D gene ambiguous. The germline CDR1 and CDR2 sequences are SNHLY and FYNNEI. With 5 bases removed from V and 6 bases from J, the gap between germline ends came to 13 bases. This CDR3 is 14 amino acids long. CDR3 nucleotides: TGTGCCAGCAGTATAACCAGGAGTTCCGGGGAGCTGTTTTTT. The encoded protein is CASSITRSSGELFF. Drawing the rest from reference TRBV2 and TRBJ2-2, the complete variable domain is EPEVTQTPSHQVTQMGQEVILRCVPISNHLYFYWYRQILGQKVEFLVSFYNNEISEKSEIFDDQFSVERPDGSNFTLKIRSTKLEDSAMYFCASSITRSSGELFFGEGSRLTVL.

This clone was observed a few times. This sequence joins TRBV19 and TRBJ2-1; D is unresolved. This CDR3 has 11 amino acids. V dropped 6 bases and J dropped 9 bases, with 9 bases sitting between them. CDR1 and CDR2 (germline): LNHDA, SQIVND (reference sequence). Here the CDR3 reads CASRESVEQFF. DNA for the CDR3: TGTGCCAGTAGGGAATCGGTTGAGCAGTTCTTC.

The CDR3 bases are TGTGCCAGCAGCCAGGGGGGGTACGAGCAGTACTTC. Its protein is CASSQGGYEQYF. V and J are TRBV5-6 and TRBJ2-7; possibly TRBD1 or TRBD2 for D (7 bases each). The CDR3 covers 12 residues. Germline V gives CDR1 SGHDT, CDR2 YYEEEE. The V end was cut by 4 bases, the J end by 4 bases, with 9 bases between.

The chain is built from TRBV7-2 and TRBJ2-3; D call uncertain. Germline V gives CDR1 SGHTA, CDR2 FQGNSA. The V and J ends lost 0 bases and 1 base respectively, with 11 bases between them. The CDR3 spans 16 residues. CDR3 sequence: CASSLATAPGTDTQYF. The CDR3 bases are TGTGCCAGCAGCTTAGCAACTGCACCCGGCACAGATACGCAGTATTTT.

This clone has a single count. The J gene is TRBJ2-2, the V gene TRBV7-6, with a possible D match to TRBD1 (7 bases). CDR3 length equals 18 residues. The germline V gene has CDR1 SGHVS and CDR2 FNYEAQ. V was pared by 1 base and J by 0 bases, with 15 bases between. The CDR3 DNA reads as TGTGCCAGCAGCTTAGAGGCAGGGGGGACTGCGAACACCGGGGAGCTGTTTTTT. It yields the protein CASSLEAGGTANTGELFF.